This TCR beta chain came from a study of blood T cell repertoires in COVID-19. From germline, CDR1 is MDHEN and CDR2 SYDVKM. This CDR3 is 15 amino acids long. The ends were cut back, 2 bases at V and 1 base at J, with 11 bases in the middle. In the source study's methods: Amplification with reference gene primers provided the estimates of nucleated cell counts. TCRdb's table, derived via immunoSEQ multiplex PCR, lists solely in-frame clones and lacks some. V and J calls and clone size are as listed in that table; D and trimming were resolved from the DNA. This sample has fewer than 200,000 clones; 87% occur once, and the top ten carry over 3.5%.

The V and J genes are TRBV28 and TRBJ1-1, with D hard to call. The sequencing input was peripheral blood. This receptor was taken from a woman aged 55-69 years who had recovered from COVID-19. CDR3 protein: CASSLPLAGNTEAFF. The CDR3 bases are TGTGCCAGCAGTTTACCCCTGGCGGGGAACACTGAAGCTTTCTTT.